Presented here are 20 T cell receptor beta chains from one specimen sequenced in a study of T cells after somatic rescue of genetic block. Libraries were prepared by immunoSEQ multiplex PCR; TCRdb keeps only in-frame clonotypes and omits some of them. This sample has roughly 15,000 clones, with about 65% found just once. The sequencing sample was made of peripheral blood mononuclear cells (PBMCs). All receptors come from a boy between 10 and 17 years old.

The chain carries TRBV28 and TRBJ2-7, with a possible D match to TRBD1 (6 bases). This CDR3 has 13 residues. The V and J ends lost 3 bases and 4 bases respectively, with 10 bases between them. From germline, CDR1 is MDHEN and CDR2 SYDVKM. CDR3 DNA: TGTGCCAGCAGTTTGACAGGAACTTACGAGCAGTACTTC. Its protein product is CASSLTGTYEQYF.

The chain recombines TRBV25-1 with TRBJ2-7; TRBD1 aligns across 8 bases. The V and J ends lost 3 bases and 7 bases, in that order; junction bases with no gene match: 20. CDR1 MGHDK and CDR2 SYGVNS come from the germline V gene. CDR3 length: 18 residues. Written as DNA, the CDR3 is TGTGCCAGCAGTGAGGCCGATCCCCAGGGGGCGGATTTTGAGGAGCAGTACTTC. Residues: CASSEADPQGADFEEQYF.

Comments on this clone: The junction departs from the called germline gene at one end, perhaps through a read error. V gene TRBV18 combines with J gene TRBJ2-3, with D hard to call. The CDR3 runs to 12 residues. From germline, CDR1 is KGHSH and CDR2 LQKENI. CDR3 protein: CASSPQSDTQYF. CDR3 DNA sequence: TGTGCCAGCTCTCCACAGTCAGATACGCAGTATTTT.

This clone is termed medium-sized. CDR3 DNA: TGTGCCAGCAGCTTGGGACAGGGAGAGACCCAGTACTTC. Translating it yields CASSLGQGETQYF. The chain uses TRBV7-2 and TRBJ2-5; 9 nucleotides match TRBD1. The CDR3 has 13 residues. In germline, CDR1 is SGHTA, CDR2 FQGNSA. V trimming: 3 bases; J trimming: 4 bases; junction bases outside the gene matches: 0.

There are a few counts of this clone. The CDR3 loop is CASSMAVPDTQYF. CDR3 DNA sequence: TGTGCCAGCAGCATGGCAGTCCCAGATACGCAGTATTTT. The genes are TRBV9 and TRBJ2-3; D gene unclear. Germline V gene lookup returns CDR1 SGDLS and CDR2 YYNGEE. The V and J ends lost 4 bases and 4 bases respectively, with 10 bases between them. The CDR3 has 13 residues.

This clone showed up just once. The rearrangement uses TRBV10-3 and TRBJ1-5, with 8 bases aligning to TRBD1. The length of the CDR3 is 12 residues. The germline CDR1 and CDR2 sequences are ENHRY and SYGVKD. Trimming removed 4 bases from V and 11 bases from J; junction bases left unmatched: 4. This CDR3 reads CAISGTGRTQHF. The CDR3 bases are TGTGCCATCAGTGGGACAGGGCGGACCCAGCATTTT.

The rearrangement uses TRBV27 and TRBJ2-2, with D maybe TRBD2 (5 bases). CDR3 size: 14 residues. The V and J ends lost 2 bases and 6 bases respectively, with 10 bases between them. Germline assignment: CDR1 MNHEY and CDR2 SMNVEV (reference sequence). This CDR3 reads CASSLVRRAGELFF. The DNA for the CDR3 is TGTGCCAGCAGTTTAGTAAGGCGGGCCGGGGAGCTGTTTTTT.

V usage is TRBV5-4 and J usage is TRBJ2-5; the D gene is possibly TRBD2 (7 bases). The last part of the DNA fits TRBJ2-7 better; the J call may be wrong. Germline-derived CDR1 and CDR2 are SGHNT and YYREEE (reference sequence). The CDR3 contains 15 residues. The CDR3 region is CASSLGRGGTYEQYF. The CDR3 DNA sequence: TGTGCCAGCAGCTTGGGCAGGGGAGGGACCTACGAGCAGTACTTC.

The chain employs TRBV28 and TRBJ1-5; maybe TRBD1 (6 bases). V shed 2 bases and J shed 8 bases, with 13 bases lying between them. Germline V gives CDR1 MDHEN, CDR2 SYDVKM. CDR3 length: 14 amino acids. CDR3 bases: TGTGCCAGCAGTTTAACTAGAGGGGGGAAGCCCCAGCATTTT. This gives the protein CASSLTRGGKPQHF.

This chain connects TRBV5-1 to TRBJ2-7, with 9 bases lining up with TRBD1. The germline gives CDR1 SGHRS, CDR2 YFSETQ. J was trimmed by 6 bases and V by 1 base; bases with no gene match: 8. This CDR3 region has 15 residues. The chain's CDR3 is CASSLLGQGSTEQYF. The CDR3 coding sequence is TGCGCCAGCAGCTTGTTGGGACAGGGATCTACCGAGCAGTACTTC.

The chain is built from TRBV5-6 and TRBJ2-7, with 11 bases lining up with TRBD2. The CDR3 spans 16 residues. CDR1 and CDR2 from the germline V gene are SGHDT and YYEEEE. V lost 2 bases, J lost 0 bases, and 4 bases stayed unmatched. CDR3 in amino acids: CASSFLAGGISYEQYF. CDR3 nucleotide sequence: TGTGCCAGCAGCTTCCTAGCGGGGGGCATCTCCTACGAGCAGTACTTC.

The V and J genes are TRBV4-1 and TRBJ2-7, with 7 positions matching TRBD1. Germline CDR1 and CDR2: MGHRA and YSYEKL. Unmatched junction bases numbered 6, after V lost 4 bases and J lost 3 bases. The CDR3 covers 14 residues. The CDR3 protein is CASSLRDSVYEQYF. CDR3 coding DNA: TGCGCCAGCAGCCTCCGGGACAGCGTCTACGAGCAGTACTTC.

This clone was detected a few times. V is TRBV18 and J is TRBJ2-7; 8 bases map to TRBD1. Germline values: CDR1 KGHSH, CDR2 LQKENI. Losses at the gene ends were 3 bases for V and 2 bases for J; bases not matched to a gene: 3. This CDR3 spans 14 amino acids. The CDR3 coding sequence is TGTGCCAGCTCACCCAGGACAGGGACCTACGAGCAGTACTTC. It encodes CASSPRTGTYEQYF.

The chain uses TRBV10-3 and TRBJ2-3, with 8 bases fitting TRBD2. V was clipped by 10 bases and J by 0 bases; unmatched bases: 15. The germline gives CDR1 ENHRY, CDR2 SYGVKD. CDR3 size: 17 residues. The CDR3 DNA reads as TGTGCCACCCGGGGGAGCGGGGGCCTATCTAGCACAGATACGCAGTATTTT. Protein sequence: CATRGSGGLSSTDTQYF.

This chain connects TRBV9 to TRBJ2-4, with 10 positions matching TRBD1. The CDR3 covers 18 residues. The V segment lost 0 bases and the J segment 3 bases; nucleotides outside the gene matches: 9. Germline loops: CDR1 SGDLS, CDR2 YYNGEE. CDR3 residues: CASSVDPGTGESKNIQYF. The CDR3 DNA reads as TGTGCCAGCAGCGTAGATCCCGGGACAGGGGAAAGCAAAAACATTCAGTACTTC. The complete variable domain, with remaining parts taken from reference TRBV9 and TRBJ2-4, reads DSGVTQTPKHLITATGQRVTLRCSPRSGDLSVYWYQQSLDQGLQFLIQYYNGEERAKGNILERFSAQQFPDLHSELNLSSLELGDSALYFCASSVDPGTGESKNIQYFGAGTRLSVL.

The rearrangement joins TRBV30 to TRBJ2-3, with D possibly being TRBD1 or TRBD2 (5 bases each). CDR1 is GTSNPN, CDR2 SVGIG, per germline (reference sequence). The CDR3 is 13 amino acids. The V end was cut by 3 bases, the J end by 2 bases, with 9 bases between. CDR3 coding DNA: TGTGCCTGGAGGGGGGTCCCCACAGATACGCAGTATTTT. Translation gives CAWRGVPTDTQYF. Complete variable domain (other parts from reference TRBV30 and TRBJ2-3): SQTIHQWPATLVQPVGSPLSLECTVEGTSNPNLYWYRQAAGRGLQLLFYSVGIGQISSEVPQNLSASRPQDRQFILSSKKLLLSDSGFYLCAWRGVPTDTQYFGPGTRLTVL.

The chain carries TRBV6-6 and TRBJ2-7, with D perhaps TRBD2 (5 bases). Trimming removed 6 bases at V and 5 bases at J, with 11 bases between. Germline V gene data show CDR1 as MNHNY and CDR2 as SVGAGI (reference sequence). The CDR3 is 12 residues long. The CDR3 sequence is CASSGLGNEQYF. The CDR3 DNA sequence: TGTGCCAGCAGCGGACTCGGTAACGAGCAGTACTTC.

CDR3 nucleotides: TGTGCCAGCTCACCGAGACAGGCTCAAGAGACCCAGTACTTC. The encoded protein is CASSPRQAQETQYF. The gene calls are TRBV18 and TRBJ2-5, with D possibly being TRBD1 (6 bases). The V gene lost 3 bases and the J gene lost 2 bases, with 10 bases spanning the gap. The CDR3 is 14 residues long. Germline assignment: CDR1 KGHSH and CDR2 LQKENI.

This rearrangement joins TRBV5-1 to TRBJ1-3; 7 bases map to TRBD1. CDR1 is SGHRS, CDR2 YFSETQ, per germline. After removal of 4 bases from V and 4 bases from J, the junction contained 8 bases not matched to a gene. The CDR3 contains 15 residues. Here the CDR3 DNA reads TGCGCCAGCAGCCCGACAGGGACCGGGGGAAACACCATATATTTT. This gives the protein CASSPTGTGGNTIYF.

The chain uses TRBV6-5 and TRBJ2-4; 8 bases map to TRBD1. The CDR3 loop spans 15 amino acids. V trimming: 6 bases; J trimming: 1 base; junction bases outside the gene matches: 5. The germline V gene has CDR1 MNHEY and CDR2 SVGAGI. This CDR3 reads CASRRTGMAKNIQYF. The DNA of the CDR3 is TGTGCCAGCAGACGGACAGGGATGGCCAAAAACATTCAGTACTTC.